This record looks at one T cell receptor (beta chain) sequence and its context. At one of its ends the junction is not consistent with the germline gene, which may arise from a read error. This specimen belongs to a study of blood T cells in healthy people across ages. The CDR3 spans 15 residues. The germline gives CDR1 LGHNT, CDR2 FRNRAP. Then a second PCR, running roughly 7 to 11 cycles, was carried out with a sample-barcoded 5' primer and a J-beta primer mix. TCRdb re-called the 5' RACE reads through MiXCR, storing one row per CDR3 protein. The sample has about 560,000 distinct CDR3 sequences, about 25% seen once. This sample also appeared in a second study, on T cells of mothers and their children.

The origin of this receptor is a boy aged 2 to 10 in good health. The sequenced sample was blood. This chain connects TRBV12-5 to TRBJ2-1; 9 bases map to TRBD2. The CDR3 loop reads CASALSGGAYNEQSF. DNA for the CDR3: TGTGCTAGTGCCCTTAGCGGGGGAGCTTACAATGAGCAGTCCTTC. The complete variable domain, with remaining parts taken from reference TRBV12-5 and TRBJ2-1, reads DARVTQTPRHKVTEMGQEVTMRCQPILGHNTVFWYRQTMMQGLELLAYFRNRAPLDDSGMPKDRFSAEMPDATLATLKIQPSEPRDSAVYFCASALSGGAYNEQSFGPGTRLTVL.